Listed below are T cell receptor beta chains from one sample, sequenced in a study of T cell responses to AZD1222 COVID-19 vaccine. Repertoires were generated with immunoSEQ multiplex PCR, while TCRdb's copy carries only in-frame clones and drops some. This table has more than 85,000 clones, 78% appearing once. The sample here was peripheral blood, taken on day 0 of AZD1222 vaccination. The receptors were sampled from an adult in good health. The CDR3 runs from the conserved cysteine through the conserved F or W. The D gene is left open where the match is weak. The size entry is marked missing in some rows and otherwise reads once, few, many or a size class.

d_gene | j_gene | v_gene | abundance | CDR3nt | CDR3aa
TRBD2 | TRBJ2-3 | TRBV6-5 | NA | TGTGCCAGCAGTTACTCGCGGGGGGAGGGTACGCAGTATTTT | CASSYSRGEGTQYF
TRBD1 | TRBJ1-2 | TRBV4-3 | NA | TGCGCCAGCAGCCAAGATGGACAGGGAATCTATGGCTACACCTTC | CASSQDGQGIYGYTF
TRBD1 | TRBJ2-7 | TRBV19 | NA | TGTGCCAGTAGTAAACAGGGGGCCAAGACCTACGAGCAGTACTTC | CASSKQGAKTYEQYF
NA | TRBJ2-7 | TRBV18 | once | TGTGCCAGCTCCGCTGGGTCTATATACGAGCAGTACTTC | CASSAGSIYEQYF
TRBD2 | TRBJ2-2 | TRBV15 | NA | TGTGCCACCAGCTCGTCTCGGACTAGCGGGAGGGCCGGGGAGCTGTTTTTT | CATSSSRTSGRAGELFF
NA | TRBJ2-7 | TRBV11-2 | once | TGTGCCAGCAGCTTACAGGGTTACGAGCAGTACTTC | CASSLQGYEQYF
NA | TRBJ1-6 | TRBV5-8 | NA | TGTGCCAGCAGCTTGCTGAGTTCACCCCTCCACTTT | CASSLLSSPLHF
NA | TRBJ2-1 | TRBV5-6 | NA | TGTGCCAGCAGATTTATGGGGGCGGGGGAGCGACCCTACAATGAGCAGTTCTTC | CASRFMGAGERPYNEQFF
NA | TRBJ1-3 | TRBV27 | many | TGTGCCAGCACTCGAACAGGGAAAGTACCTGGAAACACCATATATTTT | CASTRTGKVPGNTIYF
TRBD2 | TRBJ2-5 | TRBV9 | NA | TGTGCCAGCAGCGTAGGACTAGCGGGAGTTGGGGAGACCCAGTACTTC | CASSVGLAGVGETQYF
NA | TRBJ2-7 | TRBV28 | NA | TGTGCCACCCTCCCGGGGCCCGCCTACGAGCAGTACTTC | CATLPGPAYEQYF
NA | TRBJ2-1 | TRBV12-3/TRBV12-4 | NA | TGTGCCAGCTACAGGGGAGGGCCGGGGGAGCAGTTCTTC | CASYRGGPGEQFF
TRBD2 | TRBJ2-1 | TRBV2 | NA | TGTGCCAGCTATGTACCGGGACTAGCTTACGGTGAGCAGTTCTTC | CASYVPGLAYGEQFF
NA | TRBJ2-6 | TRBV4-3 | once | TGCGCCAGCAGCCAAGATAGGTCGGCCTCTGGGGCCAACGTCCTGACTTTC | CASSQDRSASGANVLTF
NA | TRBJ1-5 | TRBV28 | NA | TGTGCCAGCAGTCCTCCGAGGAACCAGCAGGGCTCTCCCCGACCCACAAATCAGCCCCAGCATTTT | CASSPPRNQQGSPRPTNQPQHF
NA | TRBJ1-1 | TRBV5-1 | once | TGCGCCAGCAGCTTTTCCTCGGCACAGAACACTGAAGCTTTCTTT | CASSFSSAQNTEAFF
NA | TRBJ1-2 | TRBV29-1 | NA | TGCAGCGTTGATCCGGGGGCACACTACACCTTC | CSVDPGAHYTF
NA | TRBJ2-2 | TRBV5-6 | NA | TGTGCCAGCAGCTTGGCGTGGAACACCGGGGAGCTGTTTTTT | CASSLAWNTGELFF
NA | TRBJ1-1 | TRBV18 | NA | TGTGCCAGCTCACCAATCTACAGGGACGCTGAAGCTTTCTTT | CASSPIYRDAEAFF
NA | TRBJ1-1 | TRBV28 | NA | TGTGCCAGCAGCCTAGTAGGCGGGATCGCCATGAACACTGAAGCTTTCTTT | CASSLVGGIAMNTEAFF
NA | TRBJ2-7 | TRBV5-6 | once | TGTGCCAGCAGCGTTACTAAGCGGATCCGGGGAAGGTACGAGCAGTACTTC | CASSVTKRIRGRYEQYF
TRBD1 | TRBJ1-3 | TRBV9 | NA | TGTGCCAGCAGCGTAGGCGGCAGGGGGCTAAACACCATATATTTT | CASSVGGRGLNTIYF
NA | TRBJ1-3 | TRBV6-4 | NA | TGTGCCAGCGGGCCTTTACAGGGAGAGGATGGAAACACCATATATTTT | CASGPLQGEDGNTIYF
NA | TRBJ2-5 | TRBV20-1 | NA | TGCAGTGTCCCCCAAGGCAGGACCCAGTACTTC | CSVPQGRTQYF
TRBD1 | TRBJ2-1 | TRBV19 | NA | TGTGCCAGTAGTATATTGCAGGGGGCAACATCCTACAATGAGCAGTTCTTC | CASSILQGATSYNEQFF
NA | TRBJ2-7 | TRBV29-1 | NA | TGCAGCGTTGAAGATCCACGGGGGCAGTACTTC | CSVEDPRGQYF
NA | TRBJ1-3 | TRBV7-8 | NA | TGTGCCAGCAGCCAGTTGGGGCCCTACTCTGGAAACACCATATATTTT | CASSQLGPYSGNTIYF
TRBD2 | TRBJ2-5 | TRBV2 | few | TGTGCCAGCAGTAAAACTAGCGGGGCTCAAGAGACCCAGTACTTC | CASSKTSGAQETQYF
TRBD1 | TRBJ1-6 | TRBV27 | NA | TGTGCCAGCAGTTCCAAGACAGGGGTTTCACCCCTCCACTTT | CASSSKTGVSPLHF
NA | TRBJ2-1 | TRBV7-8 | NA | TGTGCCAGCAGCTTAGAAGGGGTGAGCTCCTACAATGAGCAGTTCTTC | CASSLEGVSSYNEQFF
TRBD1 | TRBJ1-2 | TRBV9 | NA | TGTGCCAGCAGCGCCCGACAGGGGGACTATGGCTACACCTTC | CASSARQGDYGYTF
NA | TRBJ1-2 | TRBV27 | NA | TGTGCCAGCTCCACCCGGAGTAACTATGGCTACACCTTC | CASSTRSNYGYTF
NA | TRBJ1-3 | TRBV3-1/TRBV3-2 | few | TGTGCCAGCAGCCAAGATAGAAGCTCTGGAAACACCATATATTTT | CASSQDRSSGNTIYF
NA | TRBJ1-1 | TRBV30 | NA | TGTGCCTGGAGTGTAGGGGGTTTCGCTTTCTTT | CAWSVGGFAFF
TRBD2 | TRBJ2-3 | TRBV3-1/TRBV3-2 | NA | TGTGCCAGCAGCCCGTGGCTAGCGGACACAGATACGCAGTATTTT | CASSPWLADTDTQYF
NA | TRBJ1-2 | TRBV30 | few | TGTGCCTGGAGTACCCTGGGTTTTAGGGGAAGGGACTATGGCTACACCTTC | CAWSTLGFRGRDYGYTF